This is a list of T cell receptor beta chains from one sample in a study of CD8+CD57+ T cells in acquired aplastic anemia. Each CDR3 protein gets one entry after TCRdb re-called the reads with MiXCR. The sample contains under 350,000 distinct CDR3 sequences, 55% to 65% of which appear only once. The sample consisted of sorted CD4+, CD8+, or CD8+CD57+ T cells (not recorded which) from PBMCs. The source of these receptors is a human donor with severe aplastic anemia or a healthy control (not recorded which). The CDR3 runs from the conserved cysteine through the conserved F or W. D genes are given only for firm matches. Clone size is given for some rows only: seen once, a few or many times, or a class if the clone is expanded.

V gene	J gene	D gene	clone size	CDR3 DNA	CDR3 protein
TRBV10-2	TRBJ2-5	.	.	TGTGCCAGCAGCCAAGAAGGGTGGGACCAGACCTTTTACTTC	CASSQEGWDQTFYF
TRBV20-1	TRBJ2-7	.	.	TGCAGTGCTAGAGACTACGCCTACGAGCAGTACTTC	CSARDYAYEQYF
TRBV7-2	TRBJ2-1	.	.	TGTGCCAGCAGCTTAACCCCAGGAGCCGGTGAGCAGTTCTTC	CASSLTPGAGEQFF
TRBV7-9	TRBJ1-5	.	.	TGTGCCAGCAGCCGGGGGGGGGTTTATAGCAATCAGCCCCAGCATTTT	CASSRGGVYSNQPQHF
TRBV20-1	TRBJ1-2	TRBD1	many	TGCAGTGCTAGAGATATAGGACAGGTCTATGGCTACACCTTC	CSARDIGQVYGYTF
TRBV2	TRBJ1-2	.	few	TGTGCCAGCATGATGGTTAGCGTAGGGATACTCTTC	CASMMVSVGILF
TRBV24-1	TRBJ2-2	.	.	TGTGCCACCGGGATGAACACCGGGGAGCTGTTTTTT	CATGMNTGELFF
TRBV5-4	TRBJ2-5	TRBD2	.	TGTGCCAGCAGTCGGGAGGAGACCCAGCACTTC	CASSREETQHF
TRBV12-3/TRBV12-4	TRBJ2-2	.	many	TGTGCCAGCAGTTTCGGGGCTTACCGGGGCCTGTTTTTT	CASSFGAYRGLFF
TRBV7-2	TRBJ1-2	.	once	TGTGCCAGCAGCCCCACAAGGGCCTATGGCTACACCTTC	CASSPTRAYGYTF
TRBV20-1	TRBJ2-2	TRBD2	.	TGCAGTGCTAGATCAGGACTAGCGCGCACCGGGGAGCTGTTTTTT	CSARSGLARTGELFF